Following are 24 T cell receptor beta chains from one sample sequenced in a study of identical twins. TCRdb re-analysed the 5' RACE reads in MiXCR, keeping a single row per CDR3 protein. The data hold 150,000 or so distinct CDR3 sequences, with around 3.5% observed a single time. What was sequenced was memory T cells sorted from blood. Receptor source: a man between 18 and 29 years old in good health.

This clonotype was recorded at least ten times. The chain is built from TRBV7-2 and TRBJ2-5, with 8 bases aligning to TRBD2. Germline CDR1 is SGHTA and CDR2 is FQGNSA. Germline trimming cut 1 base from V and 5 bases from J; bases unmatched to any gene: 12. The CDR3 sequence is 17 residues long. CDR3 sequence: CASSLGVLAGSRETQYF. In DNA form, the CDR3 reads TGTGCCAGCAGCTTAGGGGTCCTAGCGGGCTCAAGGGAGACCCAGTACTTC.

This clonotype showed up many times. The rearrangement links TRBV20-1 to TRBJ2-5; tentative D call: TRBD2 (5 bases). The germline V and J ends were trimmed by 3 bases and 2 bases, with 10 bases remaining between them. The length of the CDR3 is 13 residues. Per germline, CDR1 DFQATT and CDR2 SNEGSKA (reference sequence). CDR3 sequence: CSARRVGQETQYF. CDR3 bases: TGCAGTGCTAGGAGGGTGGGGCAAGAGACCCAGTACTTC.

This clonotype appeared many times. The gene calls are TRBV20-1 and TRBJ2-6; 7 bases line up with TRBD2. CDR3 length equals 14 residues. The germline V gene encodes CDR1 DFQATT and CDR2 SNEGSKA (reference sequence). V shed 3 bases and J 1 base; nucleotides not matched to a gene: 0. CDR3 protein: CSARRGSGANVLTF. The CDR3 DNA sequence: TGCAGTGCTAGGCGGGGGTCTGGGGCCAACGTCCTGACTTTC.

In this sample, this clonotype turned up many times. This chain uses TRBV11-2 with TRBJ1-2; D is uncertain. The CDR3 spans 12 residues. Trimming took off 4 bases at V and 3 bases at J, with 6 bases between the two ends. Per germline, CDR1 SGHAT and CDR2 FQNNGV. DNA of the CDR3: TGTGCCAGCAGCTCCGAACACTATGGCTACACCTTC. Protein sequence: CASSSEHYGYTF.

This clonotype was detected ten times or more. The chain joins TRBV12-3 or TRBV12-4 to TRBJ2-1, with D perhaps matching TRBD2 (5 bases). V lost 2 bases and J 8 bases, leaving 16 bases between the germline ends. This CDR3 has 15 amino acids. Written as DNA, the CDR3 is TGTGCCAGCAGTTTAACCAGCGGTCCGTGGGATGAGCAGTTCTTC. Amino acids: CASSLTSGPWDEQFF.

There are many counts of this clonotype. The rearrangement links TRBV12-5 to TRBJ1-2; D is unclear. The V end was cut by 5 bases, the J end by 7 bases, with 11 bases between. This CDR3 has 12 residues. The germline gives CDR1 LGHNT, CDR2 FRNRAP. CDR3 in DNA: TGTGCTAGTGGTGGAGATTTGGGTGGCTACACCTTC. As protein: CASGGDLGGYTF.

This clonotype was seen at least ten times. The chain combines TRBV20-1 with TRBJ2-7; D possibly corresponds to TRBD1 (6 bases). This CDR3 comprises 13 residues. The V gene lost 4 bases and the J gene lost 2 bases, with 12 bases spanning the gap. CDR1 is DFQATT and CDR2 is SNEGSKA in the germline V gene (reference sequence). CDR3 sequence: CSATDGTTYEQYF. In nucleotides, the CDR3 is TGCAGTGCTACGGACGGGACAACCTACGAGCAGTACTTC.

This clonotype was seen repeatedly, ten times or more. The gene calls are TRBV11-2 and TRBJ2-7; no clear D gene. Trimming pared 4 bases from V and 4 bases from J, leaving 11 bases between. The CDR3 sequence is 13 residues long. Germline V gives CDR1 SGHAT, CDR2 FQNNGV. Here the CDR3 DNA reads TGTGCCAGCAGCTCCCTACGGAGTTACGAGCAGTACTTC. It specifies CASSSLRSYEQYF.

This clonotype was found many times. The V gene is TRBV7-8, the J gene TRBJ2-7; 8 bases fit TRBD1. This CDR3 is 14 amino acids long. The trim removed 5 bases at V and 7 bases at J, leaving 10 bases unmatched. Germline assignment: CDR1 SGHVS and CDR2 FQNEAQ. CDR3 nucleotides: TGTGCCAGCAGCCCAACAGGGGGTAGGGGGGAGCAGTACGTC. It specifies CASSPTGGRGEQYV.

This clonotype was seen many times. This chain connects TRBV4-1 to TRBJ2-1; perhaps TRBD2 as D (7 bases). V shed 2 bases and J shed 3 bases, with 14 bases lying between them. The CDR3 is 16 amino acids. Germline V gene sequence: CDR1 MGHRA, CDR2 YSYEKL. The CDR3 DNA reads TGCGCCAGCAGCCAACTTACAGGGAGGGTCTACAATGAGCAGTTCTTC. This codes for CASSQLTGRVYNEQFF.

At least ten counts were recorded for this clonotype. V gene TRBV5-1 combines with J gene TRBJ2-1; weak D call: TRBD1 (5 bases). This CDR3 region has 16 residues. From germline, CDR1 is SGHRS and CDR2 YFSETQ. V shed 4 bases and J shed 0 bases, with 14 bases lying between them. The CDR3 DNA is TGCGCCAGCAGCCCGGTGGGGCAGAGCTCCTACAATGAGCAGTTCTTC. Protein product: CASSPVGQSSYNEQFF.

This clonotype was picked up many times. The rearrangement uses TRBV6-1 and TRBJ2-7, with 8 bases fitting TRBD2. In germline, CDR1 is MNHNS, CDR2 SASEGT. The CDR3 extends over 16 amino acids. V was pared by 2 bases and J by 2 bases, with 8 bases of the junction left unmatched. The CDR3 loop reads CASSEHLSGVTYEQYF. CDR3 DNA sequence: TGTGCCAGCAGTGAACATCTTAGCGGGGTTACCTACGAGCAGTACTTC.

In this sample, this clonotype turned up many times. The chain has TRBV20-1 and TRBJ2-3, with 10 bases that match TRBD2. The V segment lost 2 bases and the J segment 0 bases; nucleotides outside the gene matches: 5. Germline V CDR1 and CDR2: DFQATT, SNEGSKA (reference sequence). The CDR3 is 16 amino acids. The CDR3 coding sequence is TGCAGTGCTAGATCAACTAGCGGGGCGAGCACAGATACGCAGTATTTT. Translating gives CSARSTSGASTDTQYF.

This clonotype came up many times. CDR3 nucleotides: TGTGCCAGCTCACCGTTTTTAGCGGGAGATAGCACCGGGGAGCTGTTTTTT. This translates into CASSPFLAGDSTGELFF. The chain combines TRBV18 with TRBJ2-2, with 9 bases identical to TRBD2. V gave up 3 bases and J gave up 4 bases; unmatched junction bases: 9. CDR3 length equals 17 residues. Germline V gene lookup returns CDR1 KGHSH and CDR2 LQKENI.

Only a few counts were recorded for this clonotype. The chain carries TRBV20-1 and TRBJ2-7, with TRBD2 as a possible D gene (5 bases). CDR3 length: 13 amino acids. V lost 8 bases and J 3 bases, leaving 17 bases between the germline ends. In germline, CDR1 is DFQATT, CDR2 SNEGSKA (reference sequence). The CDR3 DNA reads TGCAGTCCCCGGGGTGGCGGCAGCTACGAGCAGTACTTC. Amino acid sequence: CSPRGGGSYEQYF.

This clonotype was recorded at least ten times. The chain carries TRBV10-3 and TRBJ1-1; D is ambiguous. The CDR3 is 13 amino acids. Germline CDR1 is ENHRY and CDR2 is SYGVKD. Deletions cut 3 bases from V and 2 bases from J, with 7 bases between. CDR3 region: CAISDDSNTEAFF. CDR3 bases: TGTGCCATCAGTGACGACTCCAACACTGAAGCTTTCTTT.

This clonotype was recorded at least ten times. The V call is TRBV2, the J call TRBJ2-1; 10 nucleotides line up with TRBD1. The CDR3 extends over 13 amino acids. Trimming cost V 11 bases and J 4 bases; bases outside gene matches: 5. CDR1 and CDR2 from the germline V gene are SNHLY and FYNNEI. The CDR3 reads CAGLGQGYNEQFF. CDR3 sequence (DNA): TGTGCCGGACTGGGACAGGGGTACAATGAGCAGTTCTTC.

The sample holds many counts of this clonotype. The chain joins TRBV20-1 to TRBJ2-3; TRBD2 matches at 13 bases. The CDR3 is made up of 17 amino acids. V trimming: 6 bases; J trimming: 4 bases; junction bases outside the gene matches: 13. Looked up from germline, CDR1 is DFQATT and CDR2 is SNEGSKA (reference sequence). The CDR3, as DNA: TGCAGTGCAACCGGGACTAGCGGGACCCTTTCTCCAGATACGCAGTATTTT. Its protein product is CSATGTSGTLSPDTQYF.

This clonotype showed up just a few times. CDR3 protein: CASSFDSNTGELFF. DNA for the CDR3: TGTGCCAGCAGCTTCGATTCGAACACCGGGGAGCTGTTTTTT. The chain has TRBV7-9 and TRBJ2-2; D unresolved. Germline V gene sequence: CDR1 SEHNR, CDR2 FQNEAQ (reference sequence). This CDR3 has 14 amino acids. V dropped 3 bases and J dropped 0 bases, with 5 bases sitting between them.

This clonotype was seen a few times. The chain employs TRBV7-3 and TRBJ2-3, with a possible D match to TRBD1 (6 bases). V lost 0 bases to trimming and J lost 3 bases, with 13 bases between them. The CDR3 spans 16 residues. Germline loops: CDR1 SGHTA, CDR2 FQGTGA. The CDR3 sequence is CASSLTGARVTDTQYF. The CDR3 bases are TGTGCCAGCAGCTTAACGGGGGCGCGCGTTACAGATACGCAGTATTTT. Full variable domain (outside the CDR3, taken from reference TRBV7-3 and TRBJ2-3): GAGVSQTPSNKVTEKGKYVELRCDPISGHTALYWYRQSLGQGPEFLIYFQGTGAADDSGLPNDRFFAVRPEGSVSTLKIQRTERGDSAVYLCASSLTGARVTDTQYFGPGTRLTVL.

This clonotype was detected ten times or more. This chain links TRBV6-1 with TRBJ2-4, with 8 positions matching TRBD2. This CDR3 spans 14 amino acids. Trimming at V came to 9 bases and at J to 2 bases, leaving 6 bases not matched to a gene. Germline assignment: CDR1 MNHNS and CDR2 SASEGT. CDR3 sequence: CARGGRSTKNIQYF. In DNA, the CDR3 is TGTGCCAGAGGCGGGAGGAGTACCAAAAACATTCAGTACTTC.

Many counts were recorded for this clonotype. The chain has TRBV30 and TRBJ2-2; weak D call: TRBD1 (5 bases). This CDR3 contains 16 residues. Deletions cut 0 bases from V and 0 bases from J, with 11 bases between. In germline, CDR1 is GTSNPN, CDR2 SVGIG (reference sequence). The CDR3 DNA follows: TGTGCCTGGAGTGTGCGACAGCCACCGAACACCGGGGAGCTGTTTTTT. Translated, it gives CAWSVRQPPNTGELFF.

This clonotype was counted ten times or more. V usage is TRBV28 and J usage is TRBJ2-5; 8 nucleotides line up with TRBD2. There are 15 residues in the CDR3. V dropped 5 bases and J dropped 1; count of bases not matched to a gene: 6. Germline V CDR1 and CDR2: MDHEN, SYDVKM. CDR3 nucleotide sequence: TGTGCCAGCAGTCCGTCGGGAGGGGTCCAAGAGACCCAGTACTTC. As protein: CASSPSGGVQETQYF.

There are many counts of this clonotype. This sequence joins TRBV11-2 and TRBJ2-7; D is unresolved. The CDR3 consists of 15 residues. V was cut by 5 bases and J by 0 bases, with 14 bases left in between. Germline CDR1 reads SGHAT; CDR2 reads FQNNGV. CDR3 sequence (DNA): TGTGCCAGCAGCCCCCTCGGGCTGGGCTCCTACGAGCAGTACTTC. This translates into CASSPLGLGSYEQYF.